What follows describes a single T cell receptor beta chain. What this receptor recognizes is not known. Base qualities are not at hand, and no much larger clone is one base apart. The germline V gene (reference sequence) sets CDR1 to SEHNR and CDR2 to FQNEAQ. V is trimmed back by 4 bases and J by 3 bases, and the junction contains 8 bases that no gene match accounts for. Counted from cysteine to phenylalanine, this CDR3 has 15 amino acids. Only the CDR3 DNA stays, 45 bases, in frame from base 1. The TCR beta CDR3 regions were amplified from the RNA transcripts. For the first round of RT-PCR on the TCR CDR3, the HTBI primer set was used together with the Qiagen OneStep RT-PCR kit. The libraries were constructed in a second round of multiplex PCR and then size-selected and purified. Sequencing of the libraries was done on an Illumina HiSeq2000 using paired-end 100 bp reads. On the authors' methods: SOAPnuke was used to process the raw data, removing reads that contained adapters or uncalled bases, had a mean Phred below 15, or lacked an exact match to the constant primer or identifier. High-quality paired reads were merged using COPE v1.2.5, and each unique nucleotide sequence was defined as a clonotype. MiTCR v1.1 was used to align clonotypes to the IMGT TRBV, TRBD and TRBJ reference segments. Analysis was restricted to V-J combinations with a frequency above 0.0001, which covered just over 98% of repertoires. A TCS score was defined as the ratio of F50 (clonal expansion) to E x V (chaos), with BLOSUM62-based TCRdist applied between CDR3 peptides within each V-J. Welch's t-statistics and random forest reduced around 520 V-J features to around 14, which were used in a naive Bayes classifier (R e1071). TCRdb trimmed public reads at Q25 via fastp, called clones via MiXCR and kept in-frame beta chains. All rows with the same CDR3 protein become a single entry with the most common DNA and genes. In this record, the V and J calls reflect TCRdb's handling and not the investigators' own analysis. Across this sample there are about 640,000 distinct CDR3 sequences, with around 20% seen only once. In total, the top ten clones hold around a third of the sample.

This sample was taken from a study of T cells in Graves' hyperthyroidism and ophthalmopathy (dated 2019 in TCRdb). Some background on the complete study: Peripheral blood was collected at initial diagnosis, before any treatment. The approximately 100 discovery patients were divided at random into training and test sets in a 7:3 ratio. In several Graves' hyperthyroidism patients, the study also compared T-cell repertoires from thyroid tissue with T-cell repertoires from blood. TCR V-J signatures able to tell the groups apart were searched for in a discovery cohort of more than 90 patients, of whom 40 to 45 had Graves' ophthalmopathy and roughly 57 had stable Graves' hyperthyroidism. TCR Vbeta CDR3 sequencing of 120 to 150 peripheral blood samples (43 ophthalmopathy, 75 or so hyperthyroidism and some 17 progressor patients) is reported in the paper. An independent validation cohort of 18 to 20 hyperthyroidism patients and 17 patients who later progressed to ophthalmopathy tested prospective prediction of ophthalmopathy. Following sampling, methimazole starting at 30 mg daily was given to hyperthyroidism patients, and high-dose intravenous methylprednisolone was given to ophthalmopathy patients.

In the ophthalmopathy patients, disease was moderately to severely active, with a Clinical Activity Score of 3 or more, a NOSPECS grade of 4 or more, and a duration of less than 3 months. Patients with uncontrolled infections, other autoimmune diseases, pregnancy or lactation were excluded. Diagnoses were established on the basis of clinical symptoms, serum thyroxine and TRAb, thyroid ultrasound, and orbital computed tomography. PBMCs were isolated from about 9 ml of fresh peripheral blood by Ficoll-Paque density gradient centrifugation. Total RNA was extracted using Trizol reagent, and RNA quality was assessed on an Agilent 2100 Bioanalyzer. What the study reported, not specific to this receptor: Ophthalmopathy was separated from stable hyperthyroidism by a 13 V-J signature model, with over 85% sensitivity and 81% to 82% specificity obtained in cross-validation and 80%/75% obtained in testing. During validation, the model predicted progression to ophthalmopathy a median of about 5.9 months ahead of onset, with more than 55% sensitivity and roughly 72% specificity. No statistical method was used to set the sample size in advance, and investigators knew the group allocation. Most expanded thyroid clonotypes (frequency above 0.001) were also detected in blood, suggesting blood repertoires may reflect thyroid immune responses.

The sequenced sample was blood. The receptor chain draws on TRBV7-9 and TRBJ2-5; the junction holds 7 bases that match TRBD2. The clonotype originates from a man aged 25-45 years with Graves' ophthalmopathy. The nucleotide sequence reads TGTGCCAGCAGCTCTGGGGCTAGCGGAAAAGAGACCCAGTACTTC. The translation is CASSSGASGKETQYF.